These 18 T cell receptor beta chains share one sample of origin, sequenced in a study of response to subunit inactivated influenza vaccine. TCRdb re-derived calls from the RT-PCR reads in MiXCR, one entry per CDR3 protein. This table holds around 490,000 distinct CDR3 sequences, less than 8% found once. This sample comprised PBMCs from blood, obtained around 2 years after vaccination. The receptor source for this set is a man aged 50 to 69 who received an inactivated influenza vaccine.

This clonotype was counted a few times. The chain combines TRBV2 with TRBJ2-1; 8 bases align to TRBD2. Per germline, CDR1 SNHLY and CDR2 FYNNEI. The length of the CDR3 is 16 residues. With 4 bases clipped from V and 6 bases from J, the junction kept 11 bases outside the gene matches. The DNA of the CDR3 is TGTGCCAGCAGTGCGGGGCCGGGACTAGTATCCAATGAGCAGTTCTTC. The encoded protein is CASSAGPGLVSNEQFF. The full variable domain, in which reference TRBV2 and TRBJ2-1 provide the parts outside the CDR3, is EPEVTQTPSHQVTQMGQEVILRCVPISNHLYFYWYRQILGQKVEFLVSFYNNEISEKSEIFDDQFSVERPDGSNFTLKIRSTKLEDSAMYFCASSAGPGLVSNEQFFGPGTRLTVL.

The chain carries TRBV12-3 or TRBV12-4 and TRBJ2-4; D perhaps matches TRBD1 (7 bases). The V and J ends lost 5 bases and 7 bases respectively, with 18 bases between them. The CDR3 sequence is 15 residues long. Here the CDR3 reads CASSPETGRWNIQYF. Here the CDR3 DNA reads TGTGCCAGCAGTCCCGAGACAGGGAGGTGGAACATTCAGTACTTC.

This clonotype was counted a few times. The V gene is TRBV20-1, the J gene TRBJ2-1; 13 nucleotides match TRBD2. Germline CDR1 and CDR2: DFQATT and SNEGSKA (reference sequence). CDR3 length: 14 amino acids. Trimming removed 5 bases from V and 5 bases from J; junction bases left unmatched: 3. This chain's CDR3 is CSAAGLAGDNEQFF. CDR3 coding DNA: TGCAGTGCTGCCGGACTAGCGGGAGACAATGAGCAGTTCTTC.

This clonotype was found many times. V gene TRBV20-1 combines with J gene TRBJ2-3; 9 bases are shared with TRBD2. CDR3 length: 15 residues. Per the germline V gene, CDR1 is DFQATT and CDR2 is SNEGSKA (reference sequence). V was pared by 0 bases and J by 0 bases, with 1 base of the junction left unmatched. The CDR3 DNA reads as TGCAGTGCTAGAGATAGCGGGAGAAGCACAGATACGCAGTATTTT. This sequence encodes CSARDSGRSTDTQYF.

The rearrangement uses TRBV7-9 and TRBJ1-4; TRBD1 aligns across 9 bases. The CDR3 has 15 amino acids. V dropped 7 bases and J dropped 8; count of bases not matched to a gene: 11. Germline V lookup: CDR1 SEHNR, CDR2 FQNEAQ (reference sequence). The chain's CDR3 is CASTGSGQGNEKLFF. The CDR3 bases are TGTGCCAGCACTGGATCGGGACAGGGAAACGAAAAACTGTTTTTT.

This clonotype was picked up a small number of times. The rearrangement uses TRBV7-9 and TRBJ1-2; 9 nucleotides match TRBD1. Unmatched junction bases numbered 8, after V lost 4 bases and J lost 5 bases. The CDR3 has 15 amino acids. Germline V gene data show CDR1 as SEHNR and CDR2 as FQNEAQ (reference sequence). CDR3 coding DNA: TGTGCCAGCAGCTCCCCAGGGACAGGGAGTTATGGCTACACCTTC. Translation: CASSSPGTGSYGYTF.

CDR3 nucleotide sequence: TGTGCCAGCAGTTCACGACTAGCGGGGGGTGTTAGGAGCTCCTACAATGAGCAGTTCTTC. This gives the protein CASSSRLAGGVRSSYNEQFF. This chain connects TRBV12-3 or TRBV12-4 to TRBJ2-1; 13 positions agree with TRBD2. The CDR3 consists of 20 residues. The V gene end was trimmed by 4 bases and the J gene end by 0 bases; junction bases not matched to a gene: 12.

This clonotype came up a few times. The chain has TRBV7-2 and TRBJ2-7; 7 bases fit TRBD1. Germline trimming cut 1 base from V and 1 base from J; bases unmatched to any gene: 4. The CDR3 has 15 residues. Germline values: CDR1 SGHTA, CDR2 FQGNSA. The CDR3, as DNA: TGTGCCAGCAGCTTAGGAGCGGACAGGTCCTACGAGCAGTACTTC. Its protein is CASSLGADRSYEQYF.

The chain carries TRBV4-3 and TRBJ1-1, with a possible D match to TRBD1 (6 bases). V was trimmed by 5 bases and J by 4 bases, leaving 17 bases between them. This CDR3 comprises 15 residues. Germline V gene sequence: CDR1 LGHNA, CDR2 YSLEER. The CDR3 is CASSIHYRDATEAFF. Here the CDR3 DNA reads TGCGCCAGCAGCATACATTACAGGGATGCCACTGAAGCTTTCTTT.

The rearrangement links TRBV20-1 to TRBJ2-3, with D possibly being TRBD1 or TRBD2 (5 bases each). Germline V gene lookup returns CDR1 DFQATT and CDR2 SNEGSKA (reference sequence). V gave up 7 bases and J gave up 0 bases, with 17 bases separating them. The CDR3 runs 15 residues. As DNA, the CDR3 is TGCAGTGAGAGGAAGCTGGGGGATAGCACAGATACGCAGTATTTT. It codes for CSERKLGDSTDTQYF.

The rearrangement links TRBV20-1 to TRBJ1-5, with a weak D call TRBD1 (6 bases). CDR3 length: 13 residues. Trimming cost V 5 bases and J 4 bases, with 12 bases left between them. The germline gives CDR1 DFQATT, CDR2 SNEGSKA (reference sequence). CDR3 sequence: CSAARDINQPQHF. CDR3 bases: TGCAGTGCTGCCCGGGACATAAATCAGCCCCAGCATTTT.

The J gene is TRBJ1-1, the V gene TRBV9; no definite D call. Germline CDR1 and CDR2: SGDLS and YYNGEE. The CDR3 is made up of 14 amino acids. V was pared by 2 bases and J by 0 bases, with 8 bases between. CDR3 sequence (DNA): TGTGCCAGCAGCGTTGGGGTCATGAACACTGAAGCTTTCTTT. Amino acid sequence: CASSVGVMNTEAFF.

About this clonotype itself: This sequence may be a read error, since a much larger clone differs from it by one base. This chain links TRBV20-1 with TRBJ2-6, with D unclear. Germline-derived CDR1 and CDR2 are DFQATT and SNEGSKA (reference sequence). The CDR3 totals 16 residues. V was trimmed by 3 bases and J by 6 bases, leaving 18 bases between them. CDR3: CSARENDLLEANVLTF. As DNA, the CDR3 is TGCAGTGCTAGGGAGAATGACTTGCTCGAGGCCAACGTCCTGACTTTC.

The table lists this clonotype with many counts. The chain links TRBV4-2 to TRBJ2-3, with 7 bases matching TRBD1. CDR1 LGHNA and CDR2 YNFKEQ come from the germline V gene. V shed 3 bases and J 2 bases; nucleotides not matched to a gene: 5. The CDR3 runs 15 residues. DNA of the CDR3: TGTGCCAGCAGCCAGGCTGACAGGGTCACAGATACGCAGTATTTT. Protein product: CASSQADRVTDTQYF.

In its sample, this clonotype was seen many times. This rearrangement joins TRBV5-1 to TRBJ2-1; 8 bases align to TRBD2. J gave up 7 bases and V 1 base, and 4 bases lay outside the gene matches. Germline assignment: CDR1 SGHRS and CDR2 YFSETQ. CDR3 size: 14 residues. The CDR3 nucleotides read TGCGCCAGCAGCTTGCGGGCGGGGGGTAATGAGCAGTTCTTC. Protein product: CASSLRAGGNEQFF.

This clonotype was counted only a few times. The chain uses TRBV4-2 and TRBJ2-2; tentatively, D is TRBD1 or TRBD2 (6 bases each). The CDR3 covers 16 residues. The germline V and J ends were trimmed by 0 bases and 1 base, with 9 bases remaining between them. Germline CDR1 LGHNA, CDR2 YNFKEQ. CDR3 sequence reads: CASSQEGGGNTGELFF. The CDR3 bases are TGTGCCAGCAGCCAAGAAGGGGGAGGGAACACCGGGGAGCTGTTTTTT.

This clonotype was counted a few times. The CDR3 region is CASSQGQGYSPLHF. The CDR3 nucleotides read TGTGCCAGCAGTCAGGGACAGGGATATTCACCCCTCCACTTT. V gene TRBV6-1 combines with J gene TRBJ1-6, with TRBD1 identical over 9 bases. Trimming removed 5 bases from V and 8 bases from J; junction bases left unmatched: 4. Looked up from germline, CDR1 is MNHNS and CDR2 is SASEGT. CDR3 size: 14 residues.

This clonotype was recorded many times. The rearrangement joins TRBV6-5 to TRBJ1-1, with 7 bases aligning to TRBD1. After removal of 6 bases from V and 1 base from J, the junction contained 5 bases not matched to a gene. This CDR3 spans 14 amino acids. From germline, CDR1 is MNHEY and CDR2 SVGAGI. As DNA, the CDR3 is TGTGCCAGCAGACTCGGGACAGAGAACACTGAAGCTTTCTTT. Translated, it gives CASRLGTENTEAFF.